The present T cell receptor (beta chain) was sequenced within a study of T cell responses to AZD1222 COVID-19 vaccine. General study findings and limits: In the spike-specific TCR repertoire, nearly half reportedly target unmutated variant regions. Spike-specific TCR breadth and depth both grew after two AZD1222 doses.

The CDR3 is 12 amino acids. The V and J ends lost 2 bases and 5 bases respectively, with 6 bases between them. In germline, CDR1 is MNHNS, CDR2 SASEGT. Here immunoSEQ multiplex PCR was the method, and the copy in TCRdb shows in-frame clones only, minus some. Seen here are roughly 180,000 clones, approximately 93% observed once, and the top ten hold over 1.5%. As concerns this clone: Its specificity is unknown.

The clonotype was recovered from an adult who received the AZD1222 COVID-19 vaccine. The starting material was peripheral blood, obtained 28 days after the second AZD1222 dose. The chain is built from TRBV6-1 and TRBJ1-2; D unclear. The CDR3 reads CASSEPRYGYTF. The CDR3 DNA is TGTGCCAGCAGTGAACCCCGTTATGGCTACACCTTC.